What follows describes a single TCR beta chain. This specimen belongs to a study of blood T cell repertoires in COVID-19. Trimming took 3 bases from V and 5 from J, leaving 12 bases between them. The CDR3 loop spans 15 amino acids. Germline lookup yields CDR1 KGHDR and CDR2 SFDVKD. Only in-frame clones appear in the TCRdb table, and some are missing; sequencing was by immunoSEQ multiplex PCR. The data contain approximately 210,000 clones, roughly nine tenths of them seen just once; the ten biggest clones take up around 1.2%. The sequence came from a man under 40 with acute or convalescent COVID-19. The sequencing input was peripheral blood. V is TRBV24-1 and J is TRBJ2-2, with D perhaps TRBD2 (5 bases). The CDR3 is CATSDKGRRTGELFF. As DNA, the CDR3 is TGTGCCACCAGTGATAAAGGCAGGAGGACCGGGGAGCTGTTTTTT.